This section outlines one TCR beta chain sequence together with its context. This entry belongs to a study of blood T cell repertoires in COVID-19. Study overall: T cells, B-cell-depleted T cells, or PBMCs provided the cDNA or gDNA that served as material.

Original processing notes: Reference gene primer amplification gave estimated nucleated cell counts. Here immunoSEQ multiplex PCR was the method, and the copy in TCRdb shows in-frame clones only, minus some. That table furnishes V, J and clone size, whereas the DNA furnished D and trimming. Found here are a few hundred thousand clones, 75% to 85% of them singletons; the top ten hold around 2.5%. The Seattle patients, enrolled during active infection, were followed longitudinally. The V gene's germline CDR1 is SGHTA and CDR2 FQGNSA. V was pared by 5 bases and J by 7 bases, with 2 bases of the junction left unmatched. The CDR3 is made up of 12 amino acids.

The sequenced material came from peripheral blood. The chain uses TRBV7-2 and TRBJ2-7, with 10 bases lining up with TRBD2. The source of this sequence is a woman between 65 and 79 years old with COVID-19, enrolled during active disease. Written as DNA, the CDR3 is TGTGCCAGCAGCCAGGGACTAGCGGAGCAGTACTTC. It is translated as CASSQGLAEQYF.